The T cell receptor beta chain described here comes from a study of cytomegalovirus exposure and HLA in healthy donors. The study's findings and limits: Several of the most significant clusters appeared, in a later analysis, to be linked to common viral pathogens. Earlier findings revealed that most TCR beta V segments proved productive either about 87% or about 30% of the time.

CDR3 size: 16 residues. In germline, CDR1 is MNHEY, CDR2 SMNVEV (reference sequence). V lost 3 bases and J lost 3, with 14 bases in between. For this clone: No antigen is known for it.

Each of the donors was a healthy bone marrow donor. Use of 60 Vbeta and 13 Jbeta primers characterized the PCR. Sequencing was performed with immunoSEQ multiplex PCR; in TCRdb, only in-frame clones are kept and a portion is missing. This sample has around 140,000 clones, with roughly 82% found just once. The V gene is TRBV27, the J gene TRBJ2-2; D possibly corresponds to TRBD2 (5 bases). This clonotype was sampled from a man younger than 40 in good health and CMV-seronegative. Specimen: PBMCs. The CDR3 protein is CASSFGRRLDTGELFF. DNA for the CDR3: TGTGCCAGCAGTTTTGGGAGACGTCTAGACACCGGGGAGCTGTTTTTT.